The 19 T cell receptor beta chains reported below all come from one sample, sequenced in a study of beta chain features in type 1 diabetes. Antigens of these TCRs are unknown. Reverse transcribing all isolated RNA meant expressed TCRB transcripts were sequenced. Libraries were prepared by immunoSEQ multiplex PCR; TCRdb keeps only in-frame clonotypes and omits some of them. The data contain 600,000 or so clones, around an eighth of them singletons. Overall study results and limits: Type 1 diabetes patients showed a moderate but significant shortening of TCRB CDR3s in all four CD4+ subsets.

The sequenced material came from naive CD4+ T cells from blood. These receptors were taken from a man younger than 45 with type 1 diabetes.

This clone was seen more than once but under ten times. This sequence joins TRBV29-1 and TRBJ1-2; D ambiguous. Looked up from germline, CDR1 is SQVTM and CDR2 is ANQGSEA. The length of the CDR3 is 12 residues. Trimming removed 3 bases from V and 6 bases from J, with 11 bases in between. The CDR3 DNA reads TGCAGCGTTGACGTACTAGGGAATGGCTACACCTTC. Encoded protein: CSVDVLGNGYTF.

V is TRBV6-5 and J is TRBJ2-5; 8 bases align to TRBD2. The length of the CDR3 is 15 residues. V shed 4 bases and J 2 bases; nucleotides not matched to a gene: 6. Germline CDR1 reads MNHEY; CDR2 reads SVGAGI. CDR3: CASSWIAGLQETQYF. The CDR3 bases are TGTGCCAGCAGTTGGATAGCGGGGTTACAAGAGACCCAGTACTTC.

This clone has only a few counts. V gene TRBV4-3 combines with J gene TRBJ2-6, with D perhaps TRBD1 (5 bases). This CDR3 region has 17 residues. Looked up from germline, CDR1 is LGHNA and CDR2 is YSLEER. V lost 4 bases and J 0 bases, leaving 13 bases between the germline ends. CDR3 region: CASSLEFRASGANVLTF. DNA for the CDR3: TGCGCCAGCAGCCTCGAGTTCAGGGCCTCTGGGGCCAACGTCCTGACTTTC.

This clone has a handful of counts. This chain links TRBV6-5 with TRBJ1-2; 7 bases are a match to TRBD1. Trimming at V came to 6 bases and at J to 0 bases, leaving 7 bases not matched to a gene. The CDR3 is 15 residues long. Germline CDR1 and CDR2: MNHEY and SVGAGI. CDR3 in DNA: TGTGCCAGCAGGAACACAGGGGTAGCTAACTATGGCTACACCTTC. This codes for CASRNTGVANYGYTF.

This clone was recorded a few times. This chain connects TRBV7-3 to TRBJ2-3; a weak D match, TRBD2 (6 bases). V was cut by 5 bases and J by 0 bases, with 12 bases left in between. CDR1 is SGHTA, CDR2 FQGTGA, per germline. The CDR3 runs 15 residues. The CDR3 nucleotides are TGTGCCAGCAGCCAAGGGGCGGGGAGCACAGATACGCAGTATTTT. It specifies CASSQGAGSTDTQYF.

V is TRBV6-1 and J is TRBJ2-5; no firm D call. This CDR3 has 15 amino acids. In germline, CDR1 is MNHNS, CDR2 SASEGT. Trimming pared 3 bases from V and 2 bases from J, leaving 13 bases between. The CDR3 region is CASSDSPRSQETQYF. The CDR3 bases are TGTGCCAGCAGTGACAGCCCCCGTTCTCAAGAGACCCAGTACTTC.

The chain employs TRBV6-4 and TRBJ1-6; D call uncertain. Trimming pared 4 bases from V and 5 bases from J, leaving 6 bases between. CDR1 is MRHNA and CDR2 is SNTAGT in the germline V gene. The CDR3 length is 13 residues. DNA for the CDR3: TGTGCCAGCAGTGTCAGGAATAATTCACCCCTCCACTTT. Translation gives CASSVRNNSPLHF.

The chain combines TRBV9 with TRBJ2-2, with TRBD1 as a possible D gene (7 bases). The CDR3 is 16 residues long. Deletions cut 4 bases from V and 4 bases from J, with 17 bases between. The germline gives CDR1 SGDLS, CDR2 YYNGEE. CDR3 coding DNA: TGTGCCAGCAGCCCCAGGGGGGCCGTGGTCACCGGGGAGCTGTTTTTT. The encoded protein is CASSPRGAVVTGELFF.

This chain joins TRBV13 and TRBJ2-2; 8 nucleotides line up with TRBD2. This CDR3 comprises 14 residues. CDR1 is PRHDT, CDR2 FYEKMQ, per germline (reference sequence). V lost 1 base to trimming and J lost 5 bases; unmatched junction nucleotides: 0. The CDR3 reads CASSLAGGTGELFF. In nucleotides, the CDR3 is TGTGCCAGCAGCTTAGCGGGGGGGACCGGGGAGCTGTTTTTT.

This clone was observed a few times. V is TRBV30 and J is TRBJ1-2; TRBD1 agrees at 11 bases. The CDR3 spans 14 residues. Germline V gives CDR1 GTSNPN, CDR2 SVGIG (reference sequence). Trimming removed 4 bases from V and 7 bases from J; junction bases left unmatched: 8. This CDR3 reads CAWTPGQGAAGYTF. Here the CDR3 DNA reads TGTGCCTGGACTCCCGGACAGGGGGCGGCTGGCTACACCTTC.

The gene calls are TRBV6-5 and TRBJ2-7; D gene ambiguous. This CDR3 has 14 amino acids. In germline, CDR1 is MNHEY, CDR2 SVGAGI. Trimming stripped 6 bases from V and 0 bases from J, with 12 bases between. The CDR3 sequence is CASRNPDGSYEQYF. The CDR3 DNA follows: TGTGCCAGCAGAAATCCGGACGGCTCCTACGAGCAGTACTTC.

The table lists this clone with a few counts. The sample has other DNA sequences that encode this CDR3 too. The chain employs TRBV19 and TRBJ1-5; 8 bases are a match to TRBD1. V shed 6 bases and J 2 bases; nucleotides not matched to a gene: 3. CDR3 size: 14 residues. CDR1 is LNHDA and CDR2 is SQIVND in the germline V gene (reference sequence). The CDR3 loop reads CASSTTGGNQPQHF. The CDR3 DNA reads as TGTGCCAGTAGCACGACAGGGGGCAATCAGCCCCAGCATTTT.

This clone was counted between two and nine times. The chain uses TRBV9 and TRBJ1-4; 9 bases map to TRBD1. This CDR3 comprises 13 residues. CDR1 and CDR2 (germline): SGDLS, YYNGEE. Trimming removed 3 bases from V and 8 bases from J; junction bases left unmatched: 2. Written as DNA, the CDR3 is TGTGCCAGCAGCGGGACAGGGGTGGAAAAACTGTTTTTT. Translated: CASSGTGVEKLFF.

The rearrangement links TRBV18 to TRBJ2-7; D not certain. Trimming removed 1 base from V and 5 bases from J, with 9 bases in between. This CDR3 has 13 amino acids. Germline V lookup: CDR1 KGHSH, CDR2 LQKENI. The CDR3 nucleotides are TGTGCCAGCTCACCACGTAGTCTGGACGAGCAGTACTTC. The encoded protein is CASSPRSLDEQYF. The whole variable domain, filled in from reference TRBV18 and TRBJ2-7, reads NAGVMQNPRHLVRRRGQEARLRCSPMKGHSHVYWYRQLPEEGLKFMVYLQKENIIDESGMPKERFSAEFPKEGPSILRIQQVVRGDSAAYFCASSPRSLDEQYFGPGTRLTVT.

The chain couples TRBV5-4 to TRBJ1-2; 9 bases agree with TRBD1. The CDR3 is made up of 14 amino acids. V was clipped by 4 bases and J by 7 bases; unmatched bases: 8. Per the germline V gene, CDR1 is SGHNT and CDR2 is YYREEE (reference sequence). The CDR3 DNA sequence: TGTGCCAGCAGCCACCGGGACAGGGAGGCTGGCTACACCTTC. Protein: CASSHRDREAGYTF.

In its sample, this clone was seen a few times. The V gene is TRBV4-2, the J gene TRBJ1-4; perhaps TRBD1 as D (5 bases). Germline assignment: CDR1 LGHNA and CDR2 YNFKEQ. The CDR3 covers 16 residues. The V end lost 4 bases, the J end lost 5 bases, and 17 bases lay between the germline ends. CDR3 region: CASSRGPGQENEKLFF. The CDR3 region has the DNA TGTGCCAGCAGCCGAGGCCCGGGGCAGGAGAATGAAAAACTGTTTTTT.

Of note for this clone: Other DNA sequences in this sample translate to the same CDR3. The V gene is TRBV7-2, the J gene TRBJ1-3; D might be TRBD1 (5 bases). V lost 5 bases and J 0 bases, leaving 8 bases between the germline ends. CDR1 is SGHTA, CDR2 FQGNSA, per germline. The CDR3 sequence is 14 residues long. The CDR3 spells CASSLQDSGNTIYF. The CDR3 nucleotides are TGTGCCAGCAGCCTACAGGACTCTGGAAACACCATATATTTT.

This clone was recorded a few times. The chain joins TRBV4-2 to TRBJ1-3; D remains ambiguous. With 0 bases removed from V and 6 bases from J, the gap between germline ends came to 6 bases. This CDR3 is built from 13 residues. Looked up from germline, CDR1 is LGHNA and CDR2 is YNFKEQ. CDR3 nucleotide sequence: TGTGCCAGCAGCCAAGATTATGAAAACACCATATATTTT. Protein: CASSQDYENTIYF.

This clone was seen a few times. V usage is TRBV9 and J usage is TRBJ1-2; D is possibly TRBD1 (5 bases). Germline V gene data show CDR1 as SGDLS and CDR2 as YYNGEE. The CDR3 length is 14 residues. V shed 3 bases and J shed 5 bases, with 14 bases lying between them. The CDR3 DNA sequence: TGTGCCAGCAGCGCCCCCGGGGGTGGATATGGCTACACCTTC. Its protein product is CASSAPGGGYGYTF.